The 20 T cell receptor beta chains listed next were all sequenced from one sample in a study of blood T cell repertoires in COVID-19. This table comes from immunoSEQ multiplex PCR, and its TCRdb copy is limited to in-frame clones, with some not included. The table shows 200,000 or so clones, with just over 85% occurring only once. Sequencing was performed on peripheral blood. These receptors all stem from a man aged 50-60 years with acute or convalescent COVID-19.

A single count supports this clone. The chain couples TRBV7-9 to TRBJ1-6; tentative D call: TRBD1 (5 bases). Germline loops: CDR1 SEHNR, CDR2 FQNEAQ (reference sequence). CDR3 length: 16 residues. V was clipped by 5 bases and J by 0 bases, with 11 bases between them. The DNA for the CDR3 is TGTGCCAGCAGCCCACGACAGAGCTCCTATAATTCACCCCTCCACTTT. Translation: CASSPRQSSYNSPLHF.

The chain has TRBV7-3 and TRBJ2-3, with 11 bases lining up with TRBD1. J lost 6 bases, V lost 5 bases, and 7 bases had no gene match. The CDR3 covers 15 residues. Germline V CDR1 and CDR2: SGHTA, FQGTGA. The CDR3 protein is CASSPGQGAADTQYF. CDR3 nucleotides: TGTGCCAGCAGCCCTGGACAGGGGGCAGCGGATACGCAGTATTTT.

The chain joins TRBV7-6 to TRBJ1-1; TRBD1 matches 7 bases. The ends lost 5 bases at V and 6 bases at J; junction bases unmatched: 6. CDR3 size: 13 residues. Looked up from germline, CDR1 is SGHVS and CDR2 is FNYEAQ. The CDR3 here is CASSPTGWAEAFF. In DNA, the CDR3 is TGTGCCAGCAGCCCGACAGGGTGGGCTGAAGCTTTCTTT.

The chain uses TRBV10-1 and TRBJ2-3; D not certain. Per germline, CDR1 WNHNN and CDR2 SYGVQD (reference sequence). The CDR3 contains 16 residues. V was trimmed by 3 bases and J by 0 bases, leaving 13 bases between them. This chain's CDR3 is CASSDTAAPSTDTQYF. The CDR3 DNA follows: TGCGCCAGCAGTGACACAGCAGCCCCCAGCACAGATACGCAGTATTTT.

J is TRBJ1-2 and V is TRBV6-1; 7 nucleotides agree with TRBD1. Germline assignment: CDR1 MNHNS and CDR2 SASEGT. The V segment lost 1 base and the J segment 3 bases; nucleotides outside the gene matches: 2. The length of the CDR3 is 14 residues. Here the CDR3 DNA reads TGTGCCAGCAGTGAAGTAGGGACAGACTATGGCTACACCTTC. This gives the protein CASSEVGTDYGYTF.

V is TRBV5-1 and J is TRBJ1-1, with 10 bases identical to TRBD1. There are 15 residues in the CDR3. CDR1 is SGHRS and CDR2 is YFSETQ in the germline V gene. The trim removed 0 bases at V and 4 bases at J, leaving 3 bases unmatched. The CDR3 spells CASSLGQGAFTEAFF. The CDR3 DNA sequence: TGCGCCAGCAGCTTGGGACAGGGGGCGTTCACTGAAGCTTTCTTT.

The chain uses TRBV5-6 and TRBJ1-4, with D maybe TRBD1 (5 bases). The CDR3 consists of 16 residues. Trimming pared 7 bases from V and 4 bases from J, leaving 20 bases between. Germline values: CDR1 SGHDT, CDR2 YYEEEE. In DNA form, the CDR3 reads TGTGCCAGCGGAATGACTCCCGGGACTAATAATGAAAAACTGTTTTTT. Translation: CASGMTPGTNNEKLFF.

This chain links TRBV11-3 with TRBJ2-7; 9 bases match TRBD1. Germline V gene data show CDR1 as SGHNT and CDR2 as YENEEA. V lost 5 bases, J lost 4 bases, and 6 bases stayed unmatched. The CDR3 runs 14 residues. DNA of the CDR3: TGTGCCAGCAGCGCCCGGGACAGGGTGTACGAGCAGTACTTC. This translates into CASSARDRVYEQYF. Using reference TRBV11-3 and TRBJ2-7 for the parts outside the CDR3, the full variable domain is EAGVVQSPRYKIIEKKQPVAFWCNPISGHNTLYWYLQNLGQGPELLIRYENEEAVDDSQLPKDRFSAERLKGVDSTLKIQPAELGDSAVYLCASSARDRVYEQYFGPGTRLTVT.

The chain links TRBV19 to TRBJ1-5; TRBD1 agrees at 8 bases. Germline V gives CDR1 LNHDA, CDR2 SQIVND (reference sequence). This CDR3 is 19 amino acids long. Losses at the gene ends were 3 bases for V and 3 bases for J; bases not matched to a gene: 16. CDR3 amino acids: CASSIVGRGRFIPNQPQHF. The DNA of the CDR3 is TGTGCCAGTAGTATCGTCGGCAGGGGGCGCTTCATTCCCAATCAGCCCCAGCATTTT.

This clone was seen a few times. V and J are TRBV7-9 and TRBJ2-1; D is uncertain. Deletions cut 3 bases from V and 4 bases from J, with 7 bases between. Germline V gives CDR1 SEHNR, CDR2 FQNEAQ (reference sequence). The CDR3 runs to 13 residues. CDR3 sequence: CASSFTTYNEQFF. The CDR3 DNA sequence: TGTGCCAGCAGCTTTACAACGTACAATGAGCAGTTCTTC.

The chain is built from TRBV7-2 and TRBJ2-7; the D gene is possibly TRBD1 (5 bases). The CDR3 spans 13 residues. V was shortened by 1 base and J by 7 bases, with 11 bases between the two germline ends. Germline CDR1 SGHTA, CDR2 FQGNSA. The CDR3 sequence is CASSLGPGLEQYF. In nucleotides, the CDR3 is TGTGCCAGCAGCTTAGGTCCAGGGCTTGAGCAGTACTTC.

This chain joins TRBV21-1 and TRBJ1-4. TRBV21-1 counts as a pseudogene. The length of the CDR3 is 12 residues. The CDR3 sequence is CASSESNEKLFF. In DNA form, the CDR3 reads TGTGCCAGCAGCGAGAGTAATGAAAAACTGTTTTTT.

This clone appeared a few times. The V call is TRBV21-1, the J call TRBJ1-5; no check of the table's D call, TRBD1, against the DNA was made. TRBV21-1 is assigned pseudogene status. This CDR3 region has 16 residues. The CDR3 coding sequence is TGTGCCAGCAGCAAGGGCGAGAGGGACAGGGCTCAGCCCCAGCATTTT. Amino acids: CASSKGERDRAQPQHF.

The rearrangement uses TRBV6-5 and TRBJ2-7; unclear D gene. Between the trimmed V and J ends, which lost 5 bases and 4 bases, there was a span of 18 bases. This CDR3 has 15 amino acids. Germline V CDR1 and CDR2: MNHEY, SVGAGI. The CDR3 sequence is CASSRGPELPYEQYF. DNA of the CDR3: TGTGCCAGCAGTAGAGGTCCGGAGCTGCCATACGAGCAGTACTTC.

The CDR3 loop is CASSRQGPNTGELFF. CDR3 nucleotide sequence: TGTGCCAGCAGTAGACAGGGACCGAACACCGGGGAGCTGTTTTTT. The V and J genes are TRBV2 and TRBJ2-2; 7 bases match TRBD1. Germline CDR1 and CDR2: SNHLY and FYNNEI. This CDR3 has 15 amino acids. J lost 0 bases, V lost 5 bases, and 3 bases had no gene match.

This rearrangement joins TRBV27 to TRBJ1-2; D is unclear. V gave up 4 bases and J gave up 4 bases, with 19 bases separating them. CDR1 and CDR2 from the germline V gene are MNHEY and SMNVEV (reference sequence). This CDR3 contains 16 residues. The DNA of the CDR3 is TGTGCCAGCAGTTACGGCCGGCTGGCGGGGAGCTATGGCTACACCTTC. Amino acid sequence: CASSYGRLAGSYGYTF.

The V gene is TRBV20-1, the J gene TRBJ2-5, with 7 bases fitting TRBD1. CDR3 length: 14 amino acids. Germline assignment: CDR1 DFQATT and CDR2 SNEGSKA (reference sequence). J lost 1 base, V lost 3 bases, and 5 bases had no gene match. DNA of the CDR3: TGCAGTGCTAGTAGGGGACAGTCCCAAGAGACCCAGTACTTC. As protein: CSASRGQSQETQYF.

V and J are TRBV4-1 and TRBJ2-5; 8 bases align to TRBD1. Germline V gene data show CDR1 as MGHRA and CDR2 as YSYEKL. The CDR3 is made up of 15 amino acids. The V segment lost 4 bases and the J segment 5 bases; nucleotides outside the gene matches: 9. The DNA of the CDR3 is TGCGCCAGCAGCCCCCCAGGACAGGGTGTGGAGACCCAGTACTTC. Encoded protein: CASSPPGQGVETQYF.

The CDR3 here is CASSPPNIQAPYGYTF. The CDR3 DNA follows: TGTGCCAGCTCACCACCGAATATCCAGGCGCCCTATGGCTACACCTTC. This chain links TRBV18 with TRBJ1-2, with D unclear. This CDR3 spans 16 amino acids. Germline-derived CDR1 and CDR2 are KGHSH and LQKENI. Trimming removed 0 bases at V and 4 bases at J, with 15 bases between.

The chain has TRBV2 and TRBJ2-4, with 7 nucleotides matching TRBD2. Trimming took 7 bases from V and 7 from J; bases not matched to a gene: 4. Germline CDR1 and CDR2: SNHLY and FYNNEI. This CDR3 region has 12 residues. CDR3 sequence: CASNSLANIQYF. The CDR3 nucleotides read TGTGCCAGCAACTCACTAGCGAACATTCAGTACTTC.